A selection of T cell receptor beta chains follows, all from one sample in a study of cytomegalovirus exposure and HLA in healthy donors. Measured with immunoSEQ multiplex PCR; TCRdb has only the in-frame clones, and not every one. Of roughly 150,000 clones detected, approximately 80% appear once; the ten largest clones hold approximately 6.1%. Sequencing was done on a sample of PBMCs. Every receptor here comes from a man between 25 and 39 years old in good health and CMV-seropositive. The CDR3 runs from the conserved cysteine through the conserved F or W. A D gene is named only where the DNA matches it firmly. Size is omitted from some rows. Given values are once, few, many or a class for expanded clones.

clone size: .
D gene: TRBD1
J gene: TRBJ2-1
V gene: TRBV7-9
CDR3 DNA: TGTGCCAGCAGCACCGGGACAGCATACAATGAGCAGTTCTTC
CDR3 protein: CASSTGTAYNEQFF

clone size: .
D gene: .
J gene: TRBJ2-7
V gene: TRBV6-5
CDR3 DNA: TGTGCCAGCAGCGCCACTTCCTACGAGCAGTACTTC
CDR3 protein: CASSATSYEQYF

clone size: .
D gene: .
J gene: TRBJ2-7
V gene: TRBV28
CDR3 DNA: TGTGCCAGCAGTTTCCAGGAGGGGAGGGAGCAGTACTTC
CDR3 protein: CASSFQEGREQYF

clone size: once
D gene: TRBD1
J gene: TRBJ1-5
V gene: TRBV27
CDR3 DNA: TGTGCCAGCAGTATGACAGGGGACCTTAGCAATCAGCCCCAGCATTTT
CDR3 protein: CASSMTGDLSNQPQHF

clone size: .
D gene: .
J gene: TRBJ2-4
V gene: TRBV28
CDR3 DNA: TGTGCCAGCAGCGGTCGAGCAGGAGGAAAAAACATTCAGTACTTC
CDR3 protein: CASSGRAGGKNIQYF

clone size: .
D gene: .
J gene: TRBJ2-3
V gene: TRBV28
CDR3 DNA: TGTGCCAGCAGTTCCGAGCGGGACAATACCCCAGATACGCAGTATTTT
CDR3 protein: CASSSERDNTPDTQYF

clone size: .
D gene: .
J gene: TRBJ1-4
V gene: TRBV6-5
CDR3 DNA: TGTGCCAGCAGATATAGGGAGGGAGGAGAAAAACTGTTTTTT
CDR3 protein: CASRYREGGEKLFF

clone size: .
D gene: TRBD1
J gene: TRBJ2-5
V gene: TRBV27
CDR3 DNA: TGTGCCAGCAGTATCTTTCAGGGGGTCGGAGAGACCCAGTACTTC
CDR3 protein: CASSIFQGVGETQYF

clone size: .
D gene: TRBD1
J gene: TRBJ2-7
V gene: TRBV19
CDR3 DNA: TGTGCCAGTAGTATAGGGATGACAGGGGTCTACGAGCAGTACTTC
CDR3 protein: CASSIGMTGVYEQYF

clone size: .
D gene: TRBD1
J gene: TRBJ1-3
V gene: TRBV29-1
CDR3 DNA: TGCAGCGTCAAGTTGAGGGGGCGTGGAAACACCATATATTTT
CDR3 protein: CSVKLRGRGNTIYF

clone size: .
D gene: TRBD1
J gene: TRBJ1-1
V gene: TRBV27
CDR3 DNA: TGTGCCAGCAGTTACGGGACAGGGTCCACTGAAGCTTTCTTT
CDR3 protein: CASSYGTGSTEAFF

clone size: once
D gene: .
J gene: TRBJ1-2
V gene: TRBV7-9
CDR3 DNA: TGTTCCAGCAATCCCCTCAGGGGCGTGGGCTACACCTTC
CDR3 protein: CSSNPLRGVGYTF

clone size: .
D gene: TRBD1
J gene: TRBJ2-2
V gene: TRBV7-2
CDR3 DNA: TGTGCCAGCAGCCCCCCCGACAGGGTACCCGGGGAGCTGTTTTTT
CDR3 protein: CASSPPDRVPGELFF

clone size: .
D gene: .
J gene: TRBJ2-3
V gene: TRBV5-1
CDR3 DNA: TGCGCCAGCAGCTTGAGCGACAGCACAGATACGCAGTATTTT
CDR3 protein: CASSLSDSTDTQYF

clone size: .
D gene: TRBD1
J gene: TRBJ1-1
V gene: TRBV5-1
CDR3 DNA: TGCGCCAGCAGCCGACAGGGGGTTGATGAAGCTTTCTTT
CDR3 protein: CASSRQGVDEAFF

clone size: .
D gene: .
J gene: TRBJ2-1
V gene: TRBV6-5
CDR3 DNA: TGTGCCAGCAGTTACACCGAGGGTCCCATAGGTGAGCAGTTCTTC
CDR3 protein: CASSYTEGPIGEQFF

clone size: .
D gene: .
J gene: TRBJ2-5
V gene: TRBV5-1
CDR3 DNA: TGCGCCAGCAGCTTGGGTCGGGGGATGGAGACCCAGTACTTC
CDR3 protein: CASSLGRGMETQYF